The rows below give T cell receptor beta chains drawn from one sample of a study of human T cells and chemical hapten exposure. TCRdb re-called the RACE reads with MiXCR, one entry per CDR3 protein. The sample includes a few hundred thousand distinct CDR3 sequences, around 5.5% of them seen just once. Material: whole blood, obtained in connection with sensitization to the hapten diphenylcyclopropenone (DPC). The receptor set was obtained from a woman aged 18-29 years with alopecia areata. Some clones in this sample may be carry-over from other donors' samples. CDR3s include the opening cysteine and the closing phenylalanine or tryptophan. D genes are given only for firm matches. Size tells how often a clone was seen (once, few, many) or the class of an expanded clone, and some rows leave it out.

-,TRBV7-2,TRBJ2-1,many,CASSLGQYREQFF,TGTGCCAGCAGCTTAGGGCAGTACCGTGAGCAGTTCTTC
TRBD1,TRBV29-1,TRBJ2-7,many,CSVESDRTPYEQYF,TGCAGCGTCGAATCGGACAGGACGCCCTACGAGCAGTACTTC
TRBD1,TRBV10-3,TRBJ1-1,-,CAISESGQGATEAFF,TGTGCCATCAGTGAGTCAGGACAGGGGGCCACTGAAGCTTTCTTT
-,TRBV6-2/TRBV6-3,TRBJ1-5,many,CASSYSTRIINQPQHF,TGTGCCAGCAGTTACTCGACCAGGATAATTAATCAGCCCCAGCATTTT
-,TRBV7-2,TRBJ1-1,few,CASSIRDAYTEAFF,TGTGCCAGCAGCATTAGGGATGCGTACACTGAAGCTTTCTTT
-,TRBV10-3,TRBJ1-1,few,CAIRETEAFF,TGTGCCATCAGGGAGACTGAAGCTTTCTTT
-,TRBV6-5,TRBJ2-3,few,CASSYSLFTDTQYF,TGTGCCAGCAGTTACTCTCTATTCACAGATACGCAGTATTTT
TRBD2,TRBV12-3/TRBV12-4,TRBJ2-3,many,CASSAGTSGGRGDTQYF,TGTGCCAGCAGTGCTGGGACTAGCGGGGGGCGGGGAGATACGCAGTATTTT
-,TRBV20-1,TRBJ1-3,-,CSAPEEGTGNTIYF,TGCAGTGCCCCGGAGGAAGGGACTGGAAACACCATATATTTT
TRBD2,TRBV5-1,TRBJ2-1,many,CASSLIAGGYNEQFF,TGCGCCAGCAGCTTGATAGCGGGGGGATACAATGAGCAGTTCTTC
-,TRBV4-1,TRBJ1-2,-,CASSQGSGGYGYTF,TGCGCCAGCAGCCAAGGAAGTGGGGGCTATGGCTACACCTTC
TRBD2,TRBV28,TRBJ2-3,few,CASSFPGLAGHTDTQYF,TGTGCCAGCAGTTTCCCGGGACTAGCGGGGCATACAGATACGCAGTATTTT
TRBD1,TRBV5-1,TRBJ1-1,-,CASSLWTGGGSTEAFF,TGCGCCAGCAGCCTATGGACAGGGGGTGGGAGCACTGAAGCTTTCTTT
TRBD1,TRBV4-1,TRBJ1-6,many,CASSSSSGGWNSPLHF,TGCGCCAGCTCCTCATCATCAGGGGGCTGGAATTCACCCCTCCACTTT
-,TRBV12-3/TRBV12-4,TRBJ1-5,many,CASGSDSYQPQHF,TGTGCCAGTGGATCGGACAGCTATCAGCCCCAGCATTTT
-,TRBV7-8,TRBJ2-3,few,CASSLEGRLITDTQYF,TGTGCCAGCAGCTTAGAGGGCAGGCTGATCACAGATACGCAGTATTTT
-,TRBV6-5,TRBJ1-1,-,CASSYSRGLGLREAFF,TGTGCCAGCAGTTACTCGAGAGGGTTAGGACTAAGAGAAGCTTTCTTT
-,TRBV11-1,TRBJ2-7,-,CASSLAGSRYEQYF,TGTGCCAGCAGTTTGGCGGGTTCTAGGTACGAGCAGTACTTC
-,TRBV5-1,TRBJ1-1,many,CASSLGVNTEAFF,TGTGCCAGCAGCTTAGGGGTAAACACTGAAGCTTTCTTT
-,TRBV3-1,TRBJ1-1,-,CASSQEATMNTEAFF,TGTGCCAGCAGCCAAGAGGCCACCATGAACACTGAAGCTTTCTTT
-,TRBV29-1,TRBJ2-1,many,CSVEVWAEEPYNEQFF,TGCAGCGTTGAAGTTTGGGCGGAGGAACCGTACAATGAGCAGTTCTTC
-,TRBV6-5,TRBJ2-6,many,CASSYSRVSGANVLTF,TGTGCCAGCAGTTACTCGAGAGTCTCTGGGGCCAACGTCCTGACTTTC
-,TRBV7-2,TRBJ2-3,few,CASSLRGGFSTDTQYF,TGTGCCAGCAGCTTAAGGGGGGGGTTTAGCACAGATACGCAGTATTTT
-,TRBV6-6,TRBJ1-3,many,CASIGLESGNTIYF,TGTGCCAGCATAGGGCTAGAGTCTGGAAACACCATATATTTT
-,TRBV7-9,TRBJ2-3,-,CASRSGLLDTQYF,TGTGCCAGCAGATCGGGTCTCCTGGATACGCAGTATTTT
-,TRBV5-1,TRBJ2-1,many,CASSLAGQNEQFF,TGCGCCAGCAGCTTGGCCGGGCAGAATGAGCAGTTCTTC
-,TRBV7-9,TRBJ2-4,few,CASSLSEPKNIQYF,TGTGCCAGCAGCTTATCGGAGCCCAAAAACATTCAGTACTTC
-,TRBV12-3/TRBV12-4,TRBJ2-3,many,CASTLRTTDTQYF,TGTGCCAGCACCCTCCGGACCACAGATACGCAGTATTTT
-,TRBV20-1,TRBJ2-1,-,CSASRDNYYNEQFF,TGCAGTGCTAGCCGGGACAACTACTACAATGAGCAGTTCTTC
-,TRBV28,TRBJ1-3,-,CASSIQGLIYF,TGTGCCAGCAGTATACAGGGATTGATATATTTT
-,TRBV29-1,TRBJ1-1,-,CSVGGVMNTEAFF,TGCAGCGTTGGAGGGGTCATGAACACTGAAGCTTTCTTT
-,TRBV10-3,TRBJ1-5,many,CAISEGRNSNQPQHF,TGTGCCATCAGTGAGGGCCGGAATAGCAATCAGCCCCAGCATTTT
-,TRBV7-9,TRBJ2-2,many,CASSLRGGLNTGELFF,TGTGCCAGCAGCTTAAGGGGCGGCCTGAACACCGGGGAGCTGTTTTTT
-,TRBV6-2/TRBV6-3,TRBJ1-2,few,CASSYSRELNYGYTF,TGTGCCAGCAGTTACTCCCGGGAACTGAACTATGGCTACACCTTC
-,TRBV7-9,TRBJ2-6,-,CASSTPDTVTNVLTF,TGTGCCAGCAGCACCCCGGACACGGTGACCAACGTCCTGACTTTC
-,TRBV7-9,TRBJ2-4,many,CASSSSGQSWAKNIQYF,TGTGCCAGCAGCTCCTCCGGACAGTCTTGGGCCAAAAACATTCAGTACTTC